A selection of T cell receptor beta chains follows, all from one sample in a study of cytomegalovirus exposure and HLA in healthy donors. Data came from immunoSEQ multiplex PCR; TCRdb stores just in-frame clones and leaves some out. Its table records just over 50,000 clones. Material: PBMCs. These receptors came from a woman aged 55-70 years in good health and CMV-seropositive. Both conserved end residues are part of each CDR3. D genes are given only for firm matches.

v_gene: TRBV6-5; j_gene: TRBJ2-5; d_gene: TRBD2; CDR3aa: CASSLDAGGQETQYF; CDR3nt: TGTGCCAGCAGTTTGGATGCGGGGGGGCAAGAGACCCAGTACTTC
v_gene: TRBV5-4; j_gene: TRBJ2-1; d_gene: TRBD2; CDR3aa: CASSPTSGVYNEQFF; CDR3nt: TGTGCCAGCAGCCCGACTAGCGGGGTATACAATGAGCAGTTCTTC
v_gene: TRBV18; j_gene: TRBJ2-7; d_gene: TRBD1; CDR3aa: CASSPTGGVYEQYF; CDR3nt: TGTGCCAGCTCACCGACAGGGGGAGTCTACGAGCAGTACTTC
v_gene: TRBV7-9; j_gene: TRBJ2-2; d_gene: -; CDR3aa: CASSYREKNTGELFF; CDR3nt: TGTGCCAGCAGCTACCGGGAAAAGAACACCGGGGAGCTGTTTTTT
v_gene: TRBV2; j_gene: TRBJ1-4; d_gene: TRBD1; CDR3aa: CASSEARTGFEKLFF; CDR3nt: TGTGCCAGCAGTGAAGCGAGGACAGGGTTTGAAAAACTGTTTTTT
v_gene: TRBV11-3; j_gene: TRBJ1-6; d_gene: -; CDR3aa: CASSSGTGKDSPLHF; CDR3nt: TGTGCCAGCAGCTCCGGCACAGGGAAGGATTCACCCCTCCACTTT
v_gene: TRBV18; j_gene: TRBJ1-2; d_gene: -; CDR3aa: CASSPGSSNYGYTF; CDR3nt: TGTGCCAGCTCACCGGGCAGCTCTAACTATGGCTACACCTTC
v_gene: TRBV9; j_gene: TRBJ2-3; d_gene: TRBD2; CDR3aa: CASAKGASGGEDTQYF; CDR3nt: TGTGCCAGCGCAAAAGGGGCTAGCGGGGGGGAGGATACGCAGTATTTT
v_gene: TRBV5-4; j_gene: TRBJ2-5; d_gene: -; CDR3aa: CASSPRQAQETQYF; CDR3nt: TGTGCCAGCAGCCCAAGACAGGCCCAAGAGACCCAGTACTTC
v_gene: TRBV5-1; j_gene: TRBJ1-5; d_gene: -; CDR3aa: CASSFNPLGGNQPQHF; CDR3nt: TGCGCCAGCAGCTTCAACCCGCTAGGGGGCAATCAGCCCCAGCATTTT
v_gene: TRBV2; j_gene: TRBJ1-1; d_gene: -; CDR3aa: CASREFMNTEAFF; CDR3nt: TGTGCCAGCAGGGAGTTTATGAACACTGAAGCTTTCTTT
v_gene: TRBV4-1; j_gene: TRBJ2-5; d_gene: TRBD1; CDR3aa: CASSLTGVETQYF; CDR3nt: TGCGCCAGCAGCCTAACAGGGGTGGAGACCCAGTACTTC
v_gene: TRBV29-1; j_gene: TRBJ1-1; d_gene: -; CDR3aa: CSVGTPNTEAFF; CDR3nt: TGCAGCGTTGGGACACCGAACACTGAAGCTTTCTTT
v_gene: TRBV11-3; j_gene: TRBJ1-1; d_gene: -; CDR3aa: CASSFAEVAFF; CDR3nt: TGTGCCAGCAGCTTCGCAGAGGTGGCTTTCTTT
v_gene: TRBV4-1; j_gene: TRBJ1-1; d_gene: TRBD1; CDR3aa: CASSQGDRGDTEAFF; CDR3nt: TGCGCCAGCAGCCAAGGTGACAGGGGGGACACTGAAGCTTTCTTT
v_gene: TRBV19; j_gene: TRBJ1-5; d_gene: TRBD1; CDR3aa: CASSSWTGPQPQHF; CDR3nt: TGTGCCAGTTCGTCTTGGACAGGGCCGCAGCCCCAGCATTTT
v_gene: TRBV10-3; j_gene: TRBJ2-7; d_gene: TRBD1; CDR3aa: CAIQGQAYEQYF; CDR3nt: TGTGCCATCCAAGGACAGGCCTACGAGCAGTACTTC
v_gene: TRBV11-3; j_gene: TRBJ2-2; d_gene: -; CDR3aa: CASSLANGVGGELFF; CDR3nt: TGTGCCAGCAGCTTAGCCAACGGGGTTGGCGGGGAGCTGTTTTTT
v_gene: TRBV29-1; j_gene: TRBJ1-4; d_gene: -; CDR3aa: CSVNKGGGNEKLFF; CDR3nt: TGCAGCGTGAACAAGGGCGGGGGTAATGAAAAACTGTTTTTT
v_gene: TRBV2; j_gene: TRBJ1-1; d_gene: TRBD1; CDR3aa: CASITDRDTEAFF; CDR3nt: TGTGCCAGCATCACCGACAGGGACACTGAAGCTTTCTTT
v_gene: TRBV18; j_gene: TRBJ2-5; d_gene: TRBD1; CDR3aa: CASSPFETGGETQYF; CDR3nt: TGTGCCAGCTCACCATTCGAGACAGGGGGCGAGACCCAGTACTTC
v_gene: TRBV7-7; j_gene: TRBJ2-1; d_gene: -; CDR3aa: CASSLALGGGVDNEQFF; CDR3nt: TGTGCTAGCAGCTTAGCGTTGGGGGGGGGCGTCGACAATGAGCAGTTCTTC
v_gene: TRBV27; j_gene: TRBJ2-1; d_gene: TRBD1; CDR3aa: CASSREGANEQFF; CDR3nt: TGTGCCAGCAGCCGAGAGGGGGCCAATGAGCAGTTCTTC
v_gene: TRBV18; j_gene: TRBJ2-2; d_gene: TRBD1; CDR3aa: CASSPRWRQGNTGELFF; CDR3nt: TGTGCCAGCTCACCCCGATGGCGACAGGGAAACACCGGGGAGCTGTTTTTT
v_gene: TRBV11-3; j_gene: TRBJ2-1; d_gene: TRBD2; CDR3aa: CASSLGRGVYNEQFF; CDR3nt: TGTGCCAGCAGCTTAGGGCGGGGGGTCTACAATGAGCAGTTCTTC
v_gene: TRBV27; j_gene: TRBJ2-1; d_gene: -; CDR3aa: CASSFLTGGSGSYNEQFF; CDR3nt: TGTGCCAGCAGTTTCCTGACAGGAGGTTCGGGGTCCTACAATGAGCAGTTCTTC
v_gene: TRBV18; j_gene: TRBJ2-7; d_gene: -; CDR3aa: CASSPSAYEQYF; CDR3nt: TGTGCCAGCTCACCTAGCGCCTACGAGCAGTACTTC
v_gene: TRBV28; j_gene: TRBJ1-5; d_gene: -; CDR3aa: CASSTSDSGMVQPQHF; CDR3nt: TGTGCCAGCAGTACCTCAGACAGTGGTATGGTTCAGCCCCAGCATTTT
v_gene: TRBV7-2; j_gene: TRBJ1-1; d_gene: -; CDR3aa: CASSSSGEVGNTEAFF; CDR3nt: TGTGCCAGCAGCTCGTCAGGGGAAGTAGGGAACACTGAAGCTTTCTTT
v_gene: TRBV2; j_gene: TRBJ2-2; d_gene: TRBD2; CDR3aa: CASRALASNTGELFF; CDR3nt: TGTGCCAGCAGGGCACTAGCGTCGAACACCGGGGAGCTGTTTTTT
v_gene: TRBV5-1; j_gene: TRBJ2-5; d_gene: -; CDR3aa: CASSLNPGEETQYF; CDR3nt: TGCGCCAGCAGCTTGAATCCGGGAGAAGAGACCCAGTACTTC
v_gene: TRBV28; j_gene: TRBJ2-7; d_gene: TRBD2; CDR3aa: CASTPGGALAYEQYF; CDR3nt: TGTGCCAGCACCCCGGGGGGGGCTCTTGCCTACGAGCAGTACTTC
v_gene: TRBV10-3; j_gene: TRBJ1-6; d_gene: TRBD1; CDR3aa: CAISTGTGVNSPLHF; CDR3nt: TGTGCCATCAGCACCGGGACAGGGGTTAATTCACCCCTCCACTTT
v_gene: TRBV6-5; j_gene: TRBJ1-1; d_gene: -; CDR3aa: CASSYPGQAEAFF; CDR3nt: TGTGCCAGCAGTTACCCAGGACAAGCCGAAGCTTTCTTT
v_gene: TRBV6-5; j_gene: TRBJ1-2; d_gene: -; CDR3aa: CASSAAGEGYTF; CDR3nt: TGTGCCAGCAGTGCCGCCGGGGAAGGCTACACCTTC
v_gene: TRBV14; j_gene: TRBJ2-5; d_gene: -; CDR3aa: CASSQFQAWTQYF; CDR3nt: TGTGCCAGCAGCCAATTCCAGGCTTGGACCCAGTACTTC
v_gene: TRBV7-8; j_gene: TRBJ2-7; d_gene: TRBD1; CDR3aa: CASSGRQGAYEQYF; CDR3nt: TGTGCCAGCAGCGGAAGACAGGGGGCCTACGAGCAGTACTTC
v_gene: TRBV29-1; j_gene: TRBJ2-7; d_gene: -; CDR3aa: CSVDASREGLNEQYF; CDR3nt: TGCAGCGTTGATGCATCCAGGGAAGGTTTGAACGAGCAGTACTTC